This TCR beta chain stems from a study of blood T cell repertoires in COVID-19 (dated by TCRdb to 2018 to 2021). Concerning the study at large: The collaborator samples originated in the United States, Italy and Spain and spanned the acute and convalescent phases of COVID-19. The prospective study material was composed of cDNA or gDNA derived from T cells, B-cell-depleted T cells, or PBMCs. The dataset comprised deeply sampled blood TCRbeta repertoires from subjects exposed to, actively infected with, or recovered from COVID-19. The repertoires were made available in a free public database intended to serve as a resource for research on the immune response to SARS-CoV-2. Samples were obtained from the ongoing ImmuneRACE study (first 160 participants) and from 1,254 subjects provided by 6 global collaborators. Nearly every sample came with metadata listing a de-identified subject ID, COVID-19 status, age in years and sex. Where HLA class I and class II types were available, the types were taken from metadata supplied by the sample provider, not from assay-based typing.

TCRbeta CDR3 regions were amplified from genomic DNA using the immunoSEQ Assay, a bias-controlled multiplex PCR. In the paper's pipeline: Nucleated cell counts per sample were estimated from amplification of reference gene primers within the assay. To quantify the absolute abundance of each unique TCRbeta CDR3 rearrangement, sequence reads were collapsed and filtered. Productive Simpson clonality was computed per sample as the square root of Simpson's diversity index over productive rearrangements. TCRdb holds this immuneACCESS table with in-frame rearrangements only. Some clones are missing; in checked studies, unresolved V genes explain under half, and the rest has no known cause. The V and J calls and clone size are taken from that table; D and trimming were inferred from the DNA. This sample gives around 58,000 clones in total; roughly nine tenths of them show up just once. The ten largest clonotypes hold over 6.5% of the sample.

V and J lose 0 bases and 2 bases, and a span of 8 bases separates them. For CDR1 and CDR2, the germline V gene (reference sequence) lists GTSNPN and SVGIG. The CDR3 runs 15 residues from the cysteine to the phenylalanine. Only CDR3 DNA remains: 45 bases, in frame from the first base. The study at large found these results: Clinical and demographic metadata were provided uncurated, with the amount varying by source and participant.

The collaborating institutions used their own protocols to collect whole blood in K2EDTA tubes. Collaborator samples were shipped for TCRbeta analysis as frozen whole blood, isolated PBMCs, or DNA extracted from either sample type. Of note for this clone: Its antigen target is currently unknown. One base away there is no much larger clone; base qualities are not given.

The chain is made from TRBV30 and TRBJ2-6, with TRBD1 perhaps the D gene, on 5 matching bases. The sequencing sample was made of peripheral blood. The TCR comes from a woman in her fifties or sixties with active or convalescent COVID-19. The CDR3 protein sequence reads: CAWSVRGTGANVLTF. The nucleotide sequence reads TGTGCCTGGAGTGTAAGGGGAACTGGGGCCAACGTCCTGACTTTC. With all but the CDR3 taken from the reference TRBV30 and TRBJ2-6 genes, the full variable domain is: SQTIHQWPATLVQPVGSPLSLECTVEGTSNPNLYWYRQAAGRGLQLLFYSVGIGQISSEVPQNLSASRPQDRQFILSSKKLLLSDSGFYLCAWSVRGTGANVLTFGAGSRLTVL.